This T cell receptor beta chain was documented in a study of patients and donors after allogeneic stem cell transplantation. V was pared by 4 bases and J by 4 bases, with 17 bases between. Germline-derived CDR1 and CDR2 are SGHRS and YFSETQ. CDR3 length: 15 residues. TCRdb recomputed calls from the RT-PCR reads with MiXCR, one row per CDR3 protein. The data hold over 400,000 distinct CDR3 sequences, with roughly 16% observed a single time. This clonotype came up a few times. The sequenced sample consisted of blood, either unsorted or a sorted T cell fraction (not recorded which). The chain employs TRBV5-1 and TRBJ2-5; D not certain. The receptor was derived from a human donor who was either an allogeneic HSCT recipient or a stem cell or donor lymphocyte infusion donor (not recorded which). It is not recorded whose cells these are; they may come from a transplant donor. The CDR3 region has the DNA TGCGCCAGCAGCCAAAGTGGGAACTTGCGAGAGACCCAGTACTTC. Translating it yields CASSQSGNLRETQYF.